A selection of T cell receptor beta chains follows, all from one sample in a study of memory CD4+ T cells and cytomegalovirus serostatus. Measured with immunoSEQ multiplex PCR; TCRdb has only the in-frame clones, and not every one. The sample carries about 50,000 clones, roughly 80% recorded once. Material for sequencing was memory CD4+ T cells from blood. These receptors originate from an adult in good health and CMV-seronegative. Each CDR3 is given with its conserved first and last residue. D genes are given only for firm matches. The size field is filled for only some rows; it gives once, few, many or a size class.

clone size	V gene	D gene	J gene	CDR3 protein	CDR3 DNA
-	TRBV4-2	TRBD1	TRBJ1-1	CASSPLTGATEAFF	TGTGCCAGCAGCCCCTTGACAGGGGCCACTGAAGCTTTCTTT
-	TRBV19	TRBD2	TRBJ2-3	CASRPRGAPTDTQYF	TGTGCCAGTAGGCCGCGGGGGGCACCCACAGATACGCAGTATTTT
-	TRBV27	TRBD1	TRBJ1-5	CASRLGPGQGAEGPQPQHF	TGTGCCAGCAGATTGGGTCCGGGACAGGGGGCGGAGGGGCCTCAGCCCCAGCATTTT
-	TRBV9	-	TRBJ1-6	CASSVAEGPLHF	TGTGCCAGCAGCGTAGCTGAAGGACCCCTCCACTTT
-	TRBV7-3	TRBD1	TRBJ2-1	CASSPGPGQGNNEQFF	TGTGCCAGCAGCCCCGGTCCGGGACAGGGAAACAATGAGCAGTTCTTC
-	TRBV14	TRBD1	TRBJ1-2	CASSPRTGSAYTF	TGTGCCAGCAGCCCGCGGACAGGGTCGGCCTACACCTTC
-	TRBV6-5	-	TRBJ1-1	CASSLGGMEGEAFF	TGTGCCAGCAGTTTAGGGGGAATGGAGGGTGAAGCTTTCTTT
-	TRBV6-5	-	TRBJ1-1	CASSYEGTVAEAFF	TGTGCCAGCAGCTACGAGGGGACTGTAGCTGAAGCTTTCTTT
-	TRBV6-5	TRBD1	TRBJ1-2	CASRQDRGLSGYTF	TGTGCCAGTCGACAAGACAGGGGGCTTTCTGGCTACACCTTC
-	TRBV10-3	TRBD1	TRBJ2-7	CAIRSGQTYEQYF	TGTGCCATCAGATCGGGACAGACCTACGAGCAGTACTTC
-	TRBV5-1	-	TRBJ2-2	CASSRRDTVTGELFF	TGCGCCAGCAGCCGAAGGGACACCGTTACCGGGGAGCTGTTTTTT
-	TRBV4-3	-	TRBJ2-5	CASSQASSVETQYF	TGCGCCAGCAGCCAAGCTTCTTCTGTAGAGACCCAGTACTTC
few	TRBV30	-	TRBJ2-7	CAWSVGYVAYEQYF	TGTGCCTGGAGTGTAGGCTATGTCGCCTACGAGCAGTACTTC
few	TRBV5-1	TRBD2	TRBJ2-1	CASSRGLAGGYEQFF	TGCGCCAGCAGCCGGGGACTAGCGGGGGGCTATGAGCAGTTCTTC
-	TRBV5-4	-	TRBJ2-7	CASSSLRTPYEQYF	TGTGCCAGCAGCTCCCTCAGGACCCCCTACGAGCAGTACTTC
-	TRBV6-6	-	TRBJ1-5	CASSSPGGGNQPQHF	TGTGCCAGCAGTTCCCCCGGGGGCGGCAATCAGCCCCAGCATTTT
few	TRBV6-1	TRBD2	TRBJ2-2	CASSEGWGTTGTGELFF	TGTGCCAGCAGTGAAGGTTGGGGGACTACGGGGACCGGGGAGCTGTTTTTT
-	TRBV6-1	-	TRBJ2-7	CASSVQESSYEQYF	TGTGCCAGCAGTGTACAGGAAAGCTCCTACGAGCAGTACTTC
-	TRBV7-2	-	TRBJ2-2	CASSLEARVRTGELFF	TGTGCCAGCAGCTTAGAGGCACGGGTACGCACCGGGGAGCTGTTTTTT
-	TRBV6-6	-	TRBJ2-5	CASSYGVAETQYF	TGTGCCAGCAGTTACGGGGTTGCGGAGACCCAGTACTTC
once	TRBV5-8	TRBD1	TRBJ2-1	CASSDLTGGFYNEQFF	TGTGCCAGCAGCGATTTGACAGGGGGCTTCTACAATGAGCAGTTCTTC
-	TRBV6-4	TRBD2	TRBJ2-1	CASSDTGTSGYNEQFF	TGTGCCAGCAGTGACACGGGGACTAGCGGTTACAATGAGCAGTTCTTC
-	TRBV7-6	TRBD1	TRBJ2-7	CASSLNRDRSYEQYF	TGTGCCAGCAGCCTCAACCGGGACAGGAGCTACGAGCAGTACTTC
-	TRBV7-9	-	TRBJ1-4	CASSPSGRVINEKLFF	TGTGCCAGCAGCCCATCCGGCAGGGTGATTAATGAAAAACTGTTTTTT
few	TRBV9	TRBD1	TRBJ1-1	CASSVAVRGGAFF	TGTGCCAGCAGCGTAGCTGTCAGGGGGGGAGCTTTCTTT
-	TRBV15	-	TRBJ2-5	CATSRDGSLLYF	TGTGCCACCAGCAGAGATGGGTCATTGCTGTACTTC
-	TRBV6-6	-	TRBJ1-1	CASRLTEGREAFF	TGTGCCAGCAGGCTGACAGAGGGGAGGGAAGCTTTCTTT
few	TRBV6-1	-	TRBJ2-1	CASSERGGAFSEQFF	TGTGCCAGCAGTGAACGTGGGGGGGCCTTCAGTGAGCAGTTCTTC
-	TRBV25-1	-	TRBJ1-3	CATSTGIGNTIYF	TGTGCCACAAGTACAGGGATTGGAAACACCATATATTTT
few	TRBV7-8	-	TRBJ2-1	CASSLTLARNEQFF	TGTGCCAGCAGCTTAACACTAGCCCGCAATGAGCAGTTCTTC
once	TRBV18	TRBD2	TRBJ2-3	CASSNSGGGTDTQYF	TGTGCCAGCTCAAATAGCGGGGGAGGCACAGATACGCAGTATTTT